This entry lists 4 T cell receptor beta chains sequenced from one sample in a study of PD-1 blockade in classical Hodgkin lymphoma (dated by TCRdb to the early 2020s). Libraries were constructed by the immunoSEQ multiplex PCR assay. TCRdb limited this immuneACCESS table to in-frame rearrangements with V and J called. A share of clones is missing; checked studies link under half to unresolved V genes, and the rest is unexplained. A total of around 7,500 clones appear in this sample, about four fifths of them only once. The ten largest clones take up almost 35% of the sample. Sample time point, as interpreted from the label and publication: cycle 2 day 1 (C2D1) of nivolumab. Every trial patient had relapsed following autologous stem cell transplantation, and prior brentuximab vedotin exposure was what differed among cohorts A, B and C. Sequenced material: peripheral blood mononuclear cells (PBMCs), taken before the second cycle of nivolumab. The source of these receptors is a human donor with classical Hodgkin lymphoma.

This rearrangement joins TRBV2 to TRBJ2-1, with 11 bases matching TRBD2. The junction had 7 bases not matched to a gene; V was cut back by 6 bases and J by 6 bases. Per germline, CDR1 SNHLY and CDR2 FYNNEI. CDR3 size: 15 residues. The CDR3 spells CASSETSGMGNEQFF. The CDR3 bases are TGTGCCAGCAGCGAGACTAGCGGGATGGGCAATGAGCAGTTCTTC.

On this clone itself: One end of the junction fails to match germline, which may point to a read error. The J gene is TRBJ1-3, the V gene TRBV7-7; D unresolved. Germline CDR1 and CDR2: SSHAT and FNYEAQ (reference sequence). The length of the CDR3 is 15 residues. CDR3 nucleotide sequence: TGTGCTAGCAGCCCGGGCATCTCGATTGGAAACACCATATATTTT. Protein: CASSPGISIGNTIYF.

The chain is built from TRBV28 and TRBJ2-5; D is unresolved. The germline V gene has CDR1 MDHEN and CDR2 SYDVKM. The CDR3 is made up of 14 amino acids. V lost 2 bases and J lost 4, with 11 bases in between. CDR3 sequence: CASSLDGPLETQYF. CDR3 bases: TGTGCCAGCAGTTTAGACGGGCCCTTAGAGACCCAGTACTTC.

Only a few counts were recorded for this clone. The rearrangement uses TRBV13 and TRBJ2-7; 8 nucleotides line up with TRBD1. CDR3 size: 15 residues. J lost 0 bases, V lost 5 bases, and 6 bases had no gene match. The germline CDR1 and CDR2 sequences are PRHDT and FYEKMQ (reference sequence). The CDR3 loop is CASSPGTGNSYEQYF. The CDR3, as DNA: TGTGCCAGCAGCCCCGGGACAGGTAACTCCTACGAGCAGTACTTC.